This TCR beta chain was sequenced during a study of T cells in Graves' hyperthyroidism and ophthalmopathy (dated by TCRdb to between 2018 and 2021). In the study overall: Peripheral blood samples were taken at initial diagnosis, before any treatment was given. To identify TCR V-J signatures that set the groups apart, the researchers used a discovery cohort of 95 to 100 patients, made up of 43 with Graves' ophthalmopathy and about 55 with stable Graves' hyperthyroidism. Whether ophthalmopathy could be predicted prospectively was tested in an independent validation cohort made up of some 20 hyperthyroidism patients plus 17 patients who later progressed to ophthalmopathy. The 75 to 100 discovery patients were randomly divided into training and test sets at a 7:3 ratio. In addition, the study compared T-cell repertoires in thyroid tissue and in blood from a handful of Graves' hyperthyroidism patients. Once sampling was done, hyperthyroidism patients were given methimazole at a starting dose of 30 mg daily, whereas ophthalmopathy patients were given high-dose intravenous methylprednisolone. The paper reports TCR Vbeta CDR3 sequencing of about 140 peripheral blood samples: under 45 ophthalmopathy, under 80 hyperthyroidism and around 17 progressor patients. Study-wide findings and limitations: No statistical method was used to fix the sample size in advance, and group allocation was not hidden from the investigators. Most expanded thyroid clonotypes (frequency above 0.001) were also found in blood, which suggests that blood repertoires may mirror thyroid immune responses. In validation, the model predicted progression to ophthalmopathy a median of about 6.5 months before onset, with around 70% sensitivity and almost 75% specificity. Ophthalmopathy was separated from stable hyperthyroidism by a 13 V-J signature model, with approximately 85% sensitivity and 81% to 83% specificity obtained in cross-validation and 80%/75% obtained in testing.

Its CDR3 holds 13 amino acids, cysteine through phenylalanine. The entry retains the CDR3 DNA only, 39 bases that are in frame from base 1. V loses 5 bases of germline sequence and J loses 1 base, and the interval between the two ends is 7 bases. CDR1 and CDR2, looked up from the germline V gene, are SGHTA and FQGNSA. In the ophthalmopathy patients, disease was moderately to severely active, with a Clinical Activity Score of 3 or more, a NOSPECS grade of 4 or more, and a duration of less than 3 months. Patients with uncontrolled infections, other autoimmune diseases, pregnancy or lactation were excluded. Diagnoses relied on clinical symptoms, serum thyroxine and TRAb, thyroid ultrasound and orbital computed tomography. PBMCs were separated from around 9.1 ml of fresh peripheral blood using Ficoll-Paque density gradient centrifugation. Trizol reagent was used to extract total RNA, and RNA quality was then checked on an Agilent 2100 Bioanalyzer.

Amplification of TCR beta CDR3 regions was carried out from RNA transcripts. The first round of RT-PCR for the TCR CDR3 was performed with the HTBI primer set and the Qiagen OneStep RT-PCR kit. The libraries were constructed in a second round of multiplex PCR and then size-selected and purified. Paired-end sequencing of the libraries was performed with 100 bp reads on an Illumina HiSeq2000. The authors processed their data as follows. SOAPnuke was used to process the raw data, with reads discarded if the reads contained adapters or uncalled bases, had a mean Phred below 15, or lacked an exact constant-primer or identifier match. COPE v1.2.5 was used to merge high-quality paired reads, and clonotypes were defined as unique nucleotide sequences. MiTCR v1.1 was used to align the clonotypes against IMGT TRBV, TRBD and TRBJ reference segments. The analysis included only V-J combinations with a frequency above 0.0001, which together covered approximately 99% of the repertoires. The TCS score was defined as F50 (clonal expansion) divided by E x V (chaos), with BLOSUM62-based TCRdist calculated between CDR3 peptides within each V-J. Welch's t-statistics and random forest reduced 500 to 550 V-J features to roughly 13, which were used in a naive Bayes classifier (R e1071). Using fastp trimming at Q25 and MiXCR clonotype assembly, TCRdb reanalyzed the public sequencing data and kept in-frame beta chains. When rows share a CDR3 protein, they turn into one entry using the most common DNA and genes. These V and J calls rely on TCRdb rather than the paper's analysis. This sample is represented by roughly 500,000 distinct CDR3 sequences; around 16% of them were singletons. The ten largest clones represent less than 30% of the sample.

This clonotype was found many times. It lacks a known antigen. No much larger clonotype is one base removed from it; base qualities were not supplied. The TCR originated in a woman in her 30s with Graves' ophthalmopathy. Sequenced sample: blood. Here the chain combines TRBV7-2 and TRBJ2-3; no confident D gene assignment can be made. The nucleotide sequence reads TGTGCCAGCAGCCACGACGGCACAGATACGCAGTATTTT. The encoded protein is CASSHDGTDTQYF.